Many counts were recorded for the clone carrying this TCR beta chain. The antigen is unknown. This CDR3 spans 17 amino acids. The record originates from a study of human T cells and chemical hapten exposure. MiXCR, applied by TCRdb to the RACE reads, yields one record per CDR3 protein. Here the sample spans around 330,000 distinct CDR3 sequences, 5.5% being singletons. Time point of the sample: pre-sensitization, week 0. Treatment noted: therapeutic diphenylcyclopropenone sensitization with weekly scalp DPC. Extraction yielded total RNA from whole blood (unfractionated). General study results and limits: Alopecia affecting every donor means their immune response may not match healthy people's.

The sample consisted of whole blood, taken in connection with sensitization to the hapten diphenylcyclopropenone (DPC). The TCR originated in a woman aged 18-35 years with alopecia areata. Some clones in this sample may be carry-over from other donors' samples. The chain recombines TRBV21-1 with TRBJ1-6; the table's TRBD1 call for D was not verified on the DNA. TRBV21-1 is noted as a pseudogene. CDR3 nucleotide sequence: TGTGCCAGCAGCCTTCAGGGTAGGGGCTTCTATAATTCACCCCTCCACTTT. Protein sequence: CASSLQGRGFYNSPLHF.